This T cell receptor beta chain derives from a study of CD8 T cells in ankylosing spondylitis. Findings of the study overall: Disease-linked clones were CD8+ and relatively rare in peripheral blood. A motif of several highly homologous TCR beta variants was seen as apparently characteristic of ankylosing spondylitis blood.

CDR1 is SGHRS and CDR2 is YFSETQ in the germline V gene. This CDR3 region has 12 residues. V gave up 9 bases and J gave up 0 bases, with 8 bases separating them. This clonotype has a handful of counts. Its antigen is still unknown. By quantitative 5'-RACE with molecular barcodes, the TCR beta libraries were made. TCRdb processed the 5' RACE reads anew with MiXCR; each CDR3 protein has one entry. This table has 350,000 to 450,000 distinct CDR3 sequences, 26% appearing once. This chain links TRBV5-1 with TRBJ2-3, with unresolved D. The sequenced sample was blood, either unsorted or a sorted T cell fraction (not recorded which). This TCR derives from a male donor with ankylosing spondylitis. The DNA of the CDR3 is TGCGCCAAGTCGGACAGCACAGATACGCAGTATTTT. Its protein is CAKSDSTDTQYF.